The 10 T cell receptor beta chains presented below share a single source sample, sequenced in a study of cytomegalovirus exposure and HLA in healthy donors. Use of 60 Vbeta and 13 Jbeta primers characterized the PCR. The table came from immunoSEQ multiplex PCR; TCRdb's copy has only in-frame clones and leaves some out. Among 130,000 to 150,000 clones listed, more than 75% were seen once. The source material was PBMCs. The source is a woman younger than 30 in good health and CMV-seropositive.

This clone turned up a few times. The chain has TRBV11-3 and TRBJ2-2, with 8 bases identical to TRBD1. Germline V CDR1 and CDR2: SGHNT, YENEEA. CDR3 length: 16 residues. V shed 4 bases and J 6 bases; nucleotides not matched to a gene: 10. Here the CDR3 reads CASSSPDRGYSGELFF. CDR3 coding DNA: TGTGCCAGCAGCTCCCCTGACAGGGGCTATTCCGGGGAGCTGTTTTTT.

This clone was detected only a few times. This rearrangement joins TRBV27 to TRBJ1-2, with D perhaps matching TRBD1 (6 bases). The germline CDR1 and CDR2 sequences are MNHEY and SMNVEV (reference sequence). The V end was cut by 6 bases, the J end by 3 bases, with 14 bases between. This CDR3 has 14 residues. CDR3 nucleotides: TGTGCCAGCAGGCCCGGACAGTTCTACTATGGCTACACCTTC. It is translated as CASRPGQFYYGYTF.

This clone was counted only a few times. This chain uses TRBV5-5 with TRBJ1-2; 10 bases map to TRBD1. The CDR3 spans 15 residues. In germline, CDR1 is SGHKS, CDR2 YYEKEE (reference sequence). V lost 4 bases and J lost 9; bases outside the gene matches: 12. This CDR3 is CASSGTGTGDFSYTF. The CDR3 DNA reads TGTGCCAGCAGCGGAACCGGGACAGGGGATTTTAGCTACACCTTC.

The J gene is TRBJ2-1, the V gene TRBV11-2; D gene uncertain. Per the germline V gene, CDR1 is SGHAT and CDR2 is FQNNGV. The V gene lost 5 bases and the J gene lost 6 bases, with 8 bases spanning the gap. This CDR3 is 12 amino acids long. As DNA, the CDR3 is TGTGCCAGCAGCCCGCCGGGCAATGAGCAGTTCTTC. Residues: CASSPPGNEQFF. The full variable domain, its missing parts supplied by reference TRBV11-2 and TRBJ2-1, is EAGVAQSPRYKIIEKRQSVAFWCNPISGHATLYWYQQILGQGPKLLIQFQNNGVVDDSQLPKDRFSAERLKGVDSTLKIQPAKLEDSAVYLCASSPPGNEQFFGPGTRLTVL.

The rearrangement joins TRBV7-9 to TRBJ2-7, with a tentative D call TRBD1 (5 bases). This CDR3 region has 14 residues. Germline V gene data show CDR1 as SEHNR and CDR2 as FQNEAQ (reference sequence). Trimming cost V 3 bases and J 3 bases, with 12 bases left between them. CDR3 sequence (DNA): TGTGCCAGCAGCTTCAGGGAAAGGAGCTACGAGCAGTACTTC. Translated, it gives CASSFRERSYEQYF.

This clone was found a few times. The chain employs TRBV2 and TRBJ2-5, with TRBD2 matching over 11 bases. The CDR3 is 15 amino acids. V lost 9 bases to trimming and J lost 1 base; unmatched junction nucleotides: 7. Germline V gene sequence: CDR1 SNHLY, CDR2 FYNNEI. The CDR3 nucleotides read TGTGCCAGTTGCCTAGCGGGGGGCCGCCAAGAGACCCAGTACTTC. It codes for CASCLAGGRQETQYF.

The gene calls are TRBV5-1 and TRBJ1-1; 9 positions match TRBD1. This CDR3 contains 15 residues. Trimming removed 4 bases from V and 4 bases from J; junction bases left unmatched: 8. Per the germline V gene, CDR1 is SGHRS and CDR2 is YFSETQ. For the CDR3, the DNA is TGCGCCAGCAGCGGACGACAGGGGGAAGGCACTGAAGCTTTCTTT. It specifies CASSGRQGEGTEAFF.

The CDR3 spells CASSRLAADADTQYF. In DNA, the CDR3 is TGCGCCAGCAGCCGGCTAGCGGCGGACGCAGATACGCAGTATTTT. V and J are TRBV4-1 and TRBJ2-3; 7 bases fit TRBD2. This CDR3 spans 15 amino acids. V shed 4 bases, J shed 4 bases, and the junction held 8 bases outside the gene matches. Germline lookup yields CDR1 MGHRA and CDR2 YSYEKL.

This clone appeared a few times. The chain has TRBV6-6 and TRBJ2-5; D perhaps matches TRBD2 (7 bases). This CDR3 has 16 amino acids. V was shortened by 1 base and J by 3 bases, with 15 bases between the two germline ends. CDR1 MNHNY and CDR2 SVGAGI come from the germline V gene (reference sequence). CDR3 bases: TGTGCCAGCAGTTACTGGGGGGGGCCTCGGAAAGAGACCCAGTACTTC. Its translation: CASSYWGGPRKETQYF.

Here the CDR3 DNA reads TGTGCCAGCAGCGCGAGGACAGGGGGTGGGAGCGCTGAAGCTTTCTTT. Protein sequence: CASSARTGGGSAEAFF. J is TRBJ1-1 and V is TRBV7-9, with 10 bases matching TRBD1. The length of the CDR3 is 16 residues. With V trimmed by 5 bases and J by 6 bases, 12 bases remained unmatched. Germline loops: CDR1 SEHNR, CDR2 FQNEAQ (reference sequence).